Shown below are 10 T cell receptor beta chains from a single sample sequenced in a study of T-cell memory formation after mild COVID-19. TCRdb processed the 5' RACE reads anew with MiXCR; each CDR3 protein has one entry. Counted here are 350,000 to 550,000 distinct CDR3 sequences, over 15% occurring once; the ten biggest clones make up about 22%. Input material: PBMCs or a T cell subset sorted from them (not recorded which). Every receptor here comes from a man aged 18 to 30 who had mild COVID-19 (a few samples of this study predate the infection). Cell type and time point are not known.

This clonotype was detected once. The chain joins TRBV19 to TRBJ1-2, with D hard to call. Germline V gives CDR1 LNHDA, CDR2 SQIVND (reference sequence). Trimming cost V 6 bases and J 0 bases, with 8 bases left between them. This CDR3 has 13 residues. The DNA for the CDR3 is TGTGCCAGTAGAAGGAAAGCTAACTATGGCTACACCTTC. This codes for CASRRKANYGYTF.

The chain has TRBV28 and TRBJ1-1, with unresolved D. Per germline, CDR1 MDHEN and CDR2 SYDVKM. This CDR3 has 12 residues. The V end lost 7 bases, the J end lost 3 bases, and 9 bases lay between the germline ends. The CDR3 DNA follows: TGTGCCAGCATGGGCAGCCACACTGAAGCTTTCTTT. Translation gives CASMGSHTEAFF.

This clonotype turned up a few times. The chain recombines TRBV19 with TRBJ2-1; D is undetermined. V lost 3 bases to trimming and J lost 4 bases, with 13 bases between them. CDR1 LNHDA and CDR2 SQIVND come from the germline V gene (reference sequence). The CDR3 is 15 amino acids. The chain's CDR3 is CASSIQDQAYNEQFF. For the CDR3, the DNA is TGTGCCAGTAGTATCCAGGACCAGGCATACAATGAGCAGTTCTTC.

This chain joins TRBV20-1 and TRBJ2-5; TRBD2 is a possible D gene (6 bases). Germline-derived CDR1 and CDR2 are DFQATT and SNEGSKA (reference sequence). The CDR3 runs 14 residues. V was pared by 3 bases and J by 5 bases, with 16 bases between. CDR3 residues: CSARGRVGGETQYF. Written as DNA, the CDR3 is TGCAGTGCTAGGGGCAGGGTCGGAGGGGAGACCCAGTACTTC.

This clonotype was seen ten or more times. The genes are TRBV29-1 and TRBJ2-5; 11 bases map to TRBD2. V lost 6 bases, J lost 4 bases, and 13 bases stayed unmatched. CDR3 length: 16 residues. Per germline, CDR1 SQVTM and CDR2 ANQGSEA. CDR3 amino acids: CSVDLLAGGPRETQYF. The CDR3 DNA follows: TGCAGCGTCGACCTATTAGCGGGGGGGCCGAGAGAGACCCAGTACTTC.

Comment on this clonotype: Sequence at one end of the junction differs from germline and may be a read error. This chain joins TRBV29-1 and TRBJ2-7; 7 bases are a match to TRBD1. Germline CDR1 and CDR2: SQVTM and ANQGSEA. The CDR3 contains 12 residues. CDR3 bases: TGCAGCGTGGAAGGGGGCCCCTACGAGCAGTACTTC. This gives the protein CSVEGGPYEQYF.

This clonotype was counted ten times or more. The rearrangement uses TRBV7-2 and TRBJ2-7, with 12 positions matching TRBD2. CDR1 SGHTA and CDR2 FQGNSA come from the germline V gene. The CDR3 runs to 16 residues. Germline trimming cut 4 bases from V and 1 base from J; bases unmatched to any gene: 5. CDR3 region: CASSSPTSGGSYEQYF. CDR3 sequence (DNA): TGTGCCAGCAGCTCGCCGACTAGCGGGGGATCCTACGAGCAGTACTTC.

The chain links TRBV6-2 or TRBV6-3 to TRBJ1-2, with D possibly being TRBD1 (6 bases). V was shortened by 5 bases and J by 3 bases, with 13 bases between the two germline ends. Per germline, CDR1 MNHEY and CDR2 SVGEGT. The CDR3 loop spans 14 amino acids. The chain's CDR3 is CASSPQGPYYGYTF. The CDR3 DNA is TGTGCCAGCAGTCCCCAGGGGCCTTACTATGGCTACACCTTC.

The chain recombines TRBV15 with TRBJ2-3; 8 bases align to TRBD2. The V gene's germline CDR1 is LNHNV and CDR2 YYDKDF (reference sequence). The CDR3 consists of 13 residues. V trimming: 6 bases; J trimming: 7 bases; junction bases outside the gene matches: 6. In nucleotides, the CDR3 is TGTGCCACCAGGAGTCGGGGGGGCCATACGCAGTATTTT. It encodes CATRSRGGHTQYF.

The chain uses TRBV7-2 and TRBJ2-3; no reliable D call. V lost 1 base, J lost 4 bases, and 12 bases lay in between. The CDR3 consists of 15 residues. CDR1 is SGHTA, CDR2 FQGNSA, per germline. The CDR3 spells CASSLVGPSPDTQYF. CDR3 nucleotide sequence: TGTGCCAGCAGCTTAGTAGGTCCGAGCCCAGATACGCAGTATTTT. Together with reference TRBV7-2 and TRBJ2-3, the CDR3 gives the full variable domain: GAGVSQSPSNKVTEKGKDVELRCDPISGHTALYWYRQSLGQGLEFLIYFQGNSAPDKSGLPSDRFSAERTGGSVSTLTIQRTQQEDSAVYLCASSLVGPSPDTQYFGPGTRLTVL.